One and the same sample provided the 28 T cell receptor beta chains below, sequenced in a study of blood T cell repertoires in COVID-19. Here immunoSEQ multiplex PCR was the method, and the copy in TCRdb shows in-frame clones only, minus some. The sample records 200,000 or so clones, about 85% being singletons. The material sequenced was peripheral blood. These TCRs come from a man aged 45-60 years who had recovered from COVID-19.

The chain uses TRBV30 and TRBJ1-5; TRBD1 aligns across 10 bases. The germline V gene has CDR1 GTSNPN and CDR2 SVGIG (reference sequence). Trimming took 4 bases from V and 1 from J; bases not matched to a gene: 4. This CDR3 is 15 amino acids long. This CDR3 reads CAWKRTGGSNQPQHF. CDR3 nucleotides: TGTGCCTGGAAACGGACAGGGGGAAGCAATCAGCCCCAGCATTTT.

The gene calls are TRBV6-5 and TRBJ2-7; D possibly corresponds to TRBD2 (6 bases). Germline V gene sequence: CDR1 MNHEY, CDR2 SVGAGI. With 7 bases removed from V and 2 bases from J, the gap between germline ends came to 15 bases. The CDR3 length is 14 residues. CDR3 loop: CASTRGTGTYEQYF. In nucleotides, the CDR3 is TGTGCCAGCACCCGGGGGACGGGAACCTACGAGCAGTACTTC.

The chain is built from TRBV7-2 and TRBJ1-4; D is unclear. The germline CDR1 and CDR2 sequences are SGHTA and FQGNSA. V was pared by 4 bases and J by 7 bases, with 10 bases between. The length of the CDR3 is 13 residues. The CDR3 sequence is CASSSGPVEKLFF. In DNA, the CDR3 is TGTGCCAGCAGCTCCGGTCCGGTTGAAAAACTGTTTTTT.

This chain joins TRBV11-2 and TRBJ2-1; D is undetermined. V was clipped by 1 base and J by 0 bases, with 7 bases between them. Germline CDR1 reads SGHAT; CDR2 reads FQNNGV. The length of the CDR3 is 15 residues. CDR3 amino acids: CASSLVARSYNEQFF. Here the CDR3 DNA reads TGTGCCAGCAGCTTAGTTGCGCGCTCCTACAATGAGCAGTTCTTC.

The rearrangement links TRBV9 to TRBJ2-2; no clear D. V lost 8 bases and J lost 5, with 10 bases in between. The CDR3 consists of 12 residues. The germline gives CDR1 SGDLS, CDR2 YYNGEE. Written as DNA, the CDR3 is TGTGCCAGTCTGGCGGCGACCGGGGAGCTGTTTTTT. Its translation: CASLAATGELFF.

The V call is TRBV27, the J call TRBJ1-5, with TRBD1 matching 9 bases. Germline V lookup: CDR1 MNHEY, CDR2 SMNVEV (reference sequence). The CDR3 is 16 amino acids. V shed 6 bases, J shed 1 base, and the junction held 7 bases outside the gene matches. The CDR3 coding sequence is TGTGCCAGCAGCCGGACAGGGGCGCCCAGCAATCAGCCCCAGCATTTT. It yields the protein CASSRTGAPSNQPQHF.

This clone was seen a handful of times. The chain uses TRBV5-1 and TRBJ1-1, with 7 nucleotides matching TRBD1. Germline V gene data show CDR1 as SGHRS and CDR2 as YFSETQ. With 4 bases clipped from V and 4 bases from J, the junction kept 10 bases outside the gene matches. The CDR3 is 15 residues long. The CDR3 protein is CASSRETGKVTEAFF. CDR3 coding DNA: TGCGCCAGCAGCCGCGAGACAGGGAAGGTCACTGAAGCTTTCTTT. Together with reference TRBV5-1 and TRBJ1-1, the CDR3 gives the full variable domain: KAGVTQTPRYLIKTRGQQVTLSCSPISGHRSVSWYQQTPGQGLQFLFEYFSETQRNKGNFPGRFSGRQFSNSRSEMNVSTLELGDSALYLCASSRETGKVTEAFFGQGTRLTVV.

The chain has TRBV6-5 and TRBJ2-7; no definite D call. This CDR3 has 13 amino acids. V lost 7 bases and J lost 0, with 10 bases in between. Germline CDR1 and CDR2: MNHEY and SVGAGI. The CDR3 is CASTPGHSYEQYF. DNA of the CDR3: TGTGCCAGCACCCCTGGCCACTCCTACGAGCAGTACTTC.

J is TRBJ2-7 and V is TRBV15; 14 nucleotides align to TRBD2. The trim removed 0 bases at V and 12 bases at J, leaving 10 bases unmatched. This CDR3 contains 16 residues. Germline CDR1 LNHNV, CDR2 YYDKDF (reference sequence). The CDR3, as DNA: TGTGCCACCAGCAGAGAGGGGACTAGCGGGAGTTTGGAACGGTACTTC. Residues: CATSREGTSGSLERYF.

This sequence joins TRBV5-1 and TRBJ1-3; 7 positions match TRBD1. This CDR3 has 15 amino acids. After removal of 4 bases from V and 2 bases from J, the junction contained 6 bases not matched to a gene. In germline, CDR1 is SGHRS, CDR2 YFSETQ. This CDR3 is CASSPEGTAGNTIYF. CDR3 DNA sequence: TGCGCCAGCAGCCCCGAGGGGACAGCTGGAAACACCATATATTTT.

V usage is TRBV2 and J usage is TRBJ2-5; TRBD2 matches 10 bases. Germline loops: CDR1 SNHLY, CDR2 FYNNEI. With V trimmed by 6 bases and J by 5 bases, 6 bases remained unmatched. The CDR3 contains 14 residues. CDR3 nucleotide sequence: TGTGCCAGCAGGGGTAGCGGGAGGCGTGAGACCCAGTACTTC. Translating gives CASRGSGRRETQYF.

This clone occurred a few times. The chain has TRBV5-3 and TRBJ2-7; TRBD1 matches 7 bases. TRBV5-3 is filed as an ORF, its function uncertain. V was pared by 7 bases and J by 3 bases, with 16 bases of the junction left unmatched. The CDR3 covers 16 residues. The CDR3 sequence: CARPSLGDREHYEQYF. In nucleotides, the CDR3 is TGTGCCAGACCAAGTTTAGGAGACAGGGAGCACTACGAGCAGTACTTC.

The chain is built from TRBV29-1 and TRBJ2-7; 7 positions match TRBD1. Trimming at V came to 4 bases and at J to 2 bases, leaving 2 bases not matched to a gene. From germline, CDR1 is SQVTM and CDR2 ANQGSEA. CDR3 length: 12 amino acids. CDR3 bases: TGCAGCGTTGGCAGGGGGACCTACGAGCAGTACTTC. Protein: CSVGRGTYEQYF.

The rearrangement joins TRBV10-3 to TRBJ2-1; no definite D call. The CDR3 has 13 residues. Germline V gene sequence: CDR1 ENHRY, CDR2 SYGVKD. Trimming left V 10 bases short and J 0 bases short, with 10 bases between. As DNA, the CDR3 is TGTGCCACCTCCGAGGCCTCCTACAATGAGCAGTTCTTC. Residues: CATSEASYNEQFF.

This clone has only a few counts. The chain joins TRBV3-1 (or the pseudogene TRBV3-2) to TRBJ1-2; D is uncertain. The germline gives CDR1 LGHDT, CDR2 YNNKEL (reference sequence). Trimming took off 4 bases at V and 6 bases at J, with 12 bases between the two ends. CDR3 length: 13 amino acids. CDR3: CASSPIHEDGYTF. The CDR3 DNA follows: TGTGCCAGCAGCCCGATTCACGAGGATGGCTACACCTTC.

The J gene is TRBJ2-5, the V gene TRBV29-1; D is unresolved. The V end lost 4 bases, the J end lost 4 bases, and 10 bases lay between the germline ends. The CDR3 is 12 residues long. The germline V gene encodes CDR1 SQVTM and CDR2 ANQGSEA. CDR3 sequence (DNA): TGCAGCGTTGTTCACCTCAGAGAGACCCAGTACTTC. Its protein product is CSVVHLRETQYF.

The chain uses TRBV2 and TRBJ2-3, with 11 bases lining up with TRBD2. Germline lookup yields CDR1 SNHLY and CDR2 FYNNEI. Losses at the gene ends were 2 bases for V and 6 bases for J; bases not matched to a gene: 7. The CDR3 is 16 amino acids. The chain's CDR3 is CASSERGSGGADTQYF. The CDR3 DNA reads TGTGCCAGCAGTGAAAGGGGTAGCGGGGGGGCGGATACGCAGTATTTT.

V gene TRBV6-5 combines with J gene TRBJ2-1; the match to TRBD2 covers 14 bases. The V and J ends lost 6 bases and 7 bases, in that order; junction bases with no gene match: 5. Germline V gene data show CDR1 as MNHEY and CDR2 as SVGAGI. The CDR3 spans 15 residues. The CDR3 DNA reads TGTGCCAGCAGCGCGGGACTAGCGGGAGCAAATGAGCAGTTCTTC. Translating it yields CASSAGLAGANEQFF.

The chain carries TRBV24-1 and TRBJ2-5; D possibly corresponds to TRBD2 (5 bases). The length of the CDR3 is 15 residues. Germline lookup yields CDR1 KGHDR and CDR2 SFDVKD. The V gene lost 2 bases and the J gene lost 5 bases, with 14 bases spanning the gap. CDR3 nucleotides: TGTGCCACCAGTGATTGGGTAGAGGCGGGCGAGACCCAGTACTTC. The encoded protein is CATSDWVEAGETQYF.

This clone was seen more than once but under ten times. The CDR3 reads CSVGSSGNTIYF. CDR3 nucleotides: TGCAGTGTAGGGAGCTCTGGAAACACCATATATTTT. The chain carries TRBV29-1 and TRBJ1-3; D unclear. This CDR3 comprises 12 residues. In germline, CDR1 is SQVTM, CDR2 ANQGSEA. Full variable domain (remainder filled in from reference TRBV29-1 and TRBJ1-3): SAVISQKPSRDICQRGTSLTIQCQVDSQVTMMFWYRQQPGQSLTLIATANQGSEATYESGFVIDKFPISRPNLTFSTLTVSNMSPEDSSIYLCSVGSSGNTIYFGEGSWLTVV.

This sequence joins TRBV19 and TRBJ2-6; tentative D call: TRBD1 (5 bases). Deletions cut 3 bases from V and 0 bases from J, with 15 bases between. CDR3 length: 18 residues. Germline-derived CDR1 and CDR2 are LNHDA and SQIVND (reference sequence). In DNA, the CDR3 is TGTGCCAGTAGTATCTTTGGACAAAAAAGCTCTGGGGCCAACGTCCTGACTTTC. Translating it yields CASSIFGQKSSGANVLTF. The entire variable domain, with the rest obtained from reference TRBV19 and TRBJ2-6, is as follows: DGGITQSPKYLFRKEGQNVTLSCEQNLNHDAMYWYRQDPGQGLRLIYYSQIVNDFQKGDIAEGYSVSREKKESFPLTVTSAQKNPTAFYLCASSIFGQKSSGANVLTFGAGSRLTVL.

The gene calls are TRBV6-2 or TRBV6-3 and TRBJ2-3, with D maybe TRBD1 (6 bases). CDR3 length equals 18 residues. Trimming shortened V by 0 bases and J by 6 bases, and 22 bases separated the two germline ends. From germline, CDR1 is MNHEY and CDR2 SVGEGT. DNA of the CDR3: TGTGCCAGCAGTTACTCGAGAGTGGCAGGGGAAAATTCGGATACGCAGTATTTT. Translation: CASSYSRVAGENSDTQYF.

The chain employs TRBV10-2 and TRBJ2-1; 11 nucleotides agree with TRBD2. V lost 3 bases to trimming and J lost 2 bases; unmatched junction nucleotides: 12. Germline V gene sequence: CDR1 WSHSY, CDR2 SAAADI. This CDR3 is built from 19 residues. The CDR3 here is CASSDRSGVAGGPYNEQFF. The CDR3 DNA follows: TGCGCCAGCAGTGACCGCTCAGGGGTAGCGGGAGGGCCCTACAATGAGCAGTTCTTC.

The chain carries TRBV7-2 and TRBJ1-3; 7 bases fit TRBD1. J lost 2 bases, V lost 5 bases, and 6 bases had no gene match. Germline V gene sequence: CDR1 SGHTA, CDR2 FQGNSA. The CDR3 spans 15 residues. The CDR3 reads CASSPNRGPGNTIYF. In nucleotides, the CDR3 is TGTGCCAGCAGCCCAAACAGGGGCCCTGGAAACACCATATATTTT.

J is TRBJ1-5 and V is TRBV28, with TRBD1 matching 12 bases. The CDR3 extends over 16 amino acids. Trimming took 2 bases from V and 6 from J; bases not matched to a gene: 5. From germline, CDR1 is MDHEN and CDR2 SYDVKM. The CDR3 bases are TGTGCCAGCAGTTTAGCAGGGACAGGGGGCGGTCAGCCCCAGCATTTT. It specifies CASSLAGTGGGQPQHF. The full variable domain, rest sourced from reference TRBV28 and TRBJ1-5, is DVKVTQSSRYLVKRTGEKVFLECVQDMDHENMFWYRQDPGLGLRLIYFSYDVKMKEKGDIPEGYSVSREKKERFSLILESASTNQTSMYLCASSLAGTGGGQPQHFGDGTRLSIL.

The genes are TRBV7-9 and TRBJ2-5; the match to TRBD2 covers 8 bases. Germline trimming cut 1 base from V and 7 bases from J; bases unmatched to any gene: 8. This CDR3 is built from 15 residues. CDR1 is SEHNR, CDR2 FQNEAQ, per germline (reference sequence). The CDR3 sequence: CASSLGSGALGTQYF. For the CDR3, the DNA is TGTGCCAGCAGCTTAGGTAGCGGGGCCCTAGGGACCCAGTACTTC.

A few counts support this clone. V and J are TRBV24-1 and TRBJ2-1; TRBD2 matches 16 bases. The CDR3 totals 16 residues. CDR1 and CDR2 from the germline V gene are KGHDR and SFDVKD. The ends lost 4 bases at V and 12 bases at J; junction bases unmatched: 8. CDR3 amino acids: CATSESGTSGRAGQFF. The CDR3 DNA reads as TGTGCCACCAGTGAATCCGGGACTAGCGGGAGGGCGGGGCAGTTCTTC.

The chain joins TRBV27 to TRBJ2-5; 9 bases are a match to TRBD2. CDR1 MNHEY and CDR2 SMNVEV come from the germline V gene (reference sequence). V trimming: 0 bases; J trimming: 2 bases; junction bases outside the gene matches: 4. The CDR3 loop spans 16 amino acids. The CDR3 DNA reads as TGTGCCAGCAGTTTATCGCTCCTAGCGGGACAAGAGACCCAGTACTTC. Its protein is CASSLSLLAGQETQYF.